These 32 T cell receptor beta chains were sequenced from one sample in a study of breast tumors, draining lymph nodes, adjacent tissues (dated by TCRdb to the mid-2010s). The library was built by means of multiplex PCR. The run used an Illumina HiSeq 2000. TCRdb's own reprocessing of the public reads used fastp at Q25 and MiXCR and kept productive beta chains. Each entry is one CDR3 protein sequence, shown with its most common DNA and genes. In this sample the table shows some 170,000 distinct CDR3 sequences, roughly 35% of which occur a single time. Roughly 3.8% of the sample rests with the top ten. Lymph node samples came from the axillary draining lymph nodes of breast cancer patients. Sequenced: axillary lymph node tissue. The source is a female donor with breast cancer. Some clones in this sample may be carry-over from other donors' samples.

This clonotype showed up many times. V is TRBV7-6 and J is TRBJ2-3; 7 bases map to TRBD1. Germline CDR1 reads SGHVS; CDR2 reads FNYEAQ. V shed 4 bases and J 6 bases; nucleotides not matched to a gene: 4. The CDR3 is 13 amino acids. DNA for the CDR3: TGTGCCAGCAGCTCAGGGGGTTGGGATACGCAGTATTTT. This gives the protein CASSSGGWDTQYF.

This clonotype was counted once. Sequence at one end of the junction differs from germline and may be a read error. The chain recombines TRBV7-9 with TRBJ1-2; possible D gene TRBD1, 5 bases. The germline gives CDR1 SEHNR, CDR2 FQNEAQ (reference sequence). The CDR3 spans 15 residues. DNA for the CDR3: TGTGCCAGCAGCCCCGGAGGCAGGGACCTTTACAGCTACCCCTTC. This encodes CASSPGGRDLYSYPF.

This clonotype was recorded many times. The chain links TRBV19 to TRBJ1-4; D not certain. CDR3 length: 13 residues. V dropped 6 bases and J dropped 6 bases, with 11 bases sitting between them. Germline V gives CDR1 LNHDA, CDR2 SQIVND (reference sequence). The CDR3 loop is CASRGRGYEKLFF. CDR3 DNA: TGTGCCAGTAGAGGACGTGGGTATGAAAAACTGTTTTTT.

This clonotype has a single count. V usage is TRBV20-1 and J usage is TRBJ2-7; 10 bases map to TRBD1. Trimming at V came to 6 bases and at J to 3 bases, leaving 8 bases not matched to a gene. The CDR3 is 14 amino acids. From germline, CDR1 is DFQATT and CDR2 SNEGSKA (reference sequence). This CDR3 reads CSALARDRGYEQYF. CDR3 in DNA: TGCAGTGCCCTAGCCCGGGACAGGGGCTACGAGCAGTACTTC.

This clonotype was seen many times. The V and J genes are TRBV12-3 or TRBV12-4 and TRBJ2-5; D is undetermined. The CDR3 consists of 12 residues. V shed 5 bases and J shed 5 bases, with 9 bases lying between them. Here the CDR3 DNA reads TGTGCCAGCAGTCCCCACGGGGAGACCCAGTACTTC. Translating gives CASSPHGETQYF.

This clonotype was observed many times. The V gene is TRBV20-1, the J gene TRBJ2-5, with TRBD2 as a possible D gene (6 bases). The CDR3 runs 12 residues. The V and J ends lost 3 bases and 5 bases respectively, with 10 bases between them. Per germline, CDR1 DFQATT and CDR2 SNEGSKA (reference sequence). The CDR3 region has the DNA TGCAGTGCTAGTACGGCGGGGGAGACCCAGTACTTC. Its translation: CSASTAGETQYF.

The rearrangement links TRBV7-9 to TRBJ1-4; tentative D call: TRBD1 (5 bases). The CDR3 totals 15 residues. The germline CDR1 and CDR2 sequences are SEHNR and FQNEAQ (reference sequence). V gave up 1 base and J gave up 7 bases, with 13 bases separating them. The CDR3 region is CASSLDGGTAEKLFF. DNA of the CDR3: TGTGCCAGCAGCTTAGATGGGGGTACGGCTGAAAAACTGTTTTTT.

This clonotype has at least ten counts. The chain joins TRBV5-1 to TRBJ2-1; maybe TRBD1 (5 bases). The CDR3 has 14 residues. V was cut by 0 bases and J by 3 bases, with 7 bases left in between. CDR1 is SGHRS and CDR2 is YFSETQ in the germline V gene. The CDR3 region has the DNA TGCGCCAGCAGCTTGGAACAGGTCTACAATGAGCAGTTCTTC. Amino acid sequence: CASSLEQVYNEQFF. Filled out from reference TRBV5-1 and TRBJ2-1, the complete variable domain reads KAGVTQTPRYLIKTRGQQVTLSCSPISGHRSVSWYQQTPGQGLQFLFEYFSETQRNKGNFPGRFSGRQFSNSRSEMNVSTLELGDSALYLCASSLEQVYNEQFFGPGTRLTVL.

Remarks on this clonotype: One end of the junction does not line up with germline, which may come from a read error. The chain uses TRBV11-2 and TRBJ2-7, with D uncertain. The length of the CDR3 is 14 residues. Germline assignment: CDR1 SGHAT and CDR2 FQNNGV. CDR3 DNA sequence: TGTGCCAGCAACTTCGCGCGCCAATCCTACGAGCGGTACTTC. This translates into CASNFARQSYERYF.

The gene calls are TRBV28 and TRBJ1-4; tentatively, D is TRBD1 (5 bases). The length of the CDR3 is 12 residues. V shed 6 bases and J shed 8 bases, with 10 bases lying between them. Looked up from germline, CDR1 is MDHEN and CDR2 is SYDVKM. As DNA, the CDR3 is TGTGCCAGCAGCCCAGGGATCGAAAAACTGTTTTTT. Amino acids: CASSPGIEKLFF.

As concerns this clonotype: This sequence may be a read error, since a much larger clone differs from it by one base. This chain links TRBV6-1 with TRBJ2-7; a possible D gene is TRBD1 (5 bases). Germline lookup yields CDR1 MNHNS and CDR2 SASEGT. This CDR3 has 14 residues. Trimming removed 5 bases from V and 2 bases from J, with 13 bases in between. In DNA form, the CDR3 reads TGTGCCAGCAGTCTCTTCGACAGTGCCTACGAGCAGTACTTC. Translated, it gives CASSLFDSAYEQYF.

This clonotype was observed many times. The CDR3 loop reads CAWRKGLDSPLHF. CDR3 DNA: TGTGCCTGGAGAAAGGGGTTGGATTCACCCCTCCACTTT. This chain uses TRBV30 with TRBJ1-6, with D perhaps TRBD1 (5 bases). The V gene lost 3 bases and the J gene lost 8 bases, with 11 bases spanning the gap. Germline V CDR1 and CDR2: GTSNPN, SVGIG (reference sequence). The CDR3 is made up of 13 amino acids.

The table lists this clonotype with many counts. The chain is built from TRBV12-3 or TRBV12-4 and TRBJ2-5; 8 nucleotides match TRBD1. V shed 6 bases, J shed 5 bases, and the junction held 14 bases outside the gene matches. The CDR3 sequence is 16 residues long. CDR3 nucleotide sequence: TGTGCCAGCAGGCTAGGACAGGGTTGGGCGGGGGAGACCCAGTACTTC. Its translation is CASRLGQGWAGETQYF.

This clonotype was seen at least ten times. This sequence joins TRBV9 and TRBJ2-7; TRBD2 matches 9 bases. The germline V gene encodes CDR1 SGDLS and CDR2 YYNGEE. The CDR3 has 15 residues. Losses at the gene ends were 0 bases for V and 2 bases for J; bases not matched to a gene: 3. The DNA for the CDR3 is TGTGCCAGCAGCGTAGACGGCGGGAGGGCCTACGAGCAGTACTTC. This sequence encodes CASSVDGGRAYEQYF.

Concerning this clonotype itself: At one end, the junction sequence differs from germline, possibly due to a read error. This chain joins TRBV6-2 or TRBV6-3 and TRBJ2-6; D gene uncertain. The CDR3 extends over 16 amino acids. The germline gives CDR1 MNHEY, CDR2 SVGEGT. CDR3 in amino acids: CTSSYSRESGANVLTF. The CDR3 DNA reads as TGTACCAGCAGTTACTCGCGAGAAAGTGGGGCCAACGTCCTGACTTTC.

The J gene is TRBJ2-2, the V gene TRBV5-4; maybe TRBD2 (6 bases). Germline assignment: CDR1 SGHNT and CDR2 YYREEE (reference sequence). The CDR3 covers 15 residues. Trimming took 0 bases from V and 7 from J, leaving 13 bases between them. Here the CDR3 reads CASSLAAGMGGELFF. DNA for the CDR3: TGTGCCAGCAGCTTGGCGGCGGGGATGGGCGGGGAGCTGTTTTTT. The whole variable domain, remainder taken from reference TRBV5-4 and TRBJ2-2, is ETGVTQSPTHLIKTRGQQVTLRCSSQSGHNTVSWYQQALGQGPQFIFQYYREEENGRGNFPPRFSGLQFPNYSSELNVNALELDDSALYLCASSLAAGMGGELFFGEGSRLTVL.

In this sample, this clonotype turned up many times. The chain employs TRBV10-1 and TRBJ2-7, with D perhaps matching TRBD1 (6 bases). Germline assignment: CDR1 WNHNN and CDR2 SYGVQD (reference sequence). V gave up 7 bases and J gave up 3 bases, with 16 bases separating them. The CDR3 totals 14 residues. The CDR3 sequence: CASIPQGFHYEQYF. The CDR3 coding sequence is TGCGCCAGCATTCCTCAGGGGTTCCACTACGAGCAGTACTTC.

As regards this clonotype: The junction shows a germline mismatch at one end, possibly a read error. This rearrangement joins TRBV13 to TRBJ1-4, with 9 positions matching TRBD1. The CDR3 is 15 amino acids. Germline-derived CDR1 and CDR2 are PRHDT and FYEKMQ (reference sequence). The CDR3 is CTSSSSRDRAEKLFF. Here the CDR3 DNA reads TGTACCAGCAGCTCTTCCCGGGACAGGGCCGAAAAACTGTTTTTC.

For this clonotype: A much larger clone sits a single nucleotide away, making a read error possible. The chain carries TRBV9 and TRBJ2-1; D may be TRBD1 (5 bases). The CDR3 extends over 14 amino acids. Germline V lookup: CDR1 SGDLS, CDR2 YYNGEE. The CDR3 here is CASSASQGHNEQSF. The DNA of the CDR3 is TGTGCCAGCAGCGCTTCCCAGGGTCACAATGAGCAGTCCTTC. The full variable domain, completed using reference TRBV9 and TRBJ2-1, is DSGVTQTPKHLITATGQRVTLRCSPRSGDLSVYWYQQSLDQGLQFLIQYYNGEERAKGNILERFSAQQFPDLHSELNLSSLELGDSALYFCASSASQGHNEQSFGPGTRLTVL.

This clonotype was found many times. The chain is built from TRBV11-2 and TRBJ2-7; D might be TRBD2 (6 bases). V lost 5 bases to trimming and J lost 6 bases, with 17 bases between them. The germline CDR1 and CDR2 sequences are SGHAT and FQNNGV. This CDR3 spans 14 amino acids. CDR3: CASSPWTGVFEQYF. The CDR3 coding sequence is TGTGCCAGCAGCCCCTGGACGGGGGTATTCGAGCAGTACTTC.

V usage is TRBV6-2 or TRBV6-3 and J usage is TRBJ2-7, with TRBD2 matching 7 bases. The germline V gene has CDR1 MNHEY and CDR2 SVGEGT. V was clipped by 5 bases and J by 0 bases; unmatched bases: 16. The CDR3 length is 18 residues. The CDR3 DNA reads TGTGCCAGCAGTCCAGCAGGGTGGACCAGCGGGGCCTCCTACGAGCAGTACTTC. The encoded protein is CASSPAGWTSGASYEQYF.

This clonotype has at least ten counts. This chain joins TRBV7-3 and TRBJ1-2; D might be TRBD1 (6 bases). The CDR3 runs to 19 residues. Germline V gene lookup returns CDR1 SGHTA and CDR2 FQGTGA. V lost 4 bases and J lost 1, with 25 bases in between. In DNA, the CDR3 is TGTGCCAGCAGCTCCCCTAGATGGGGGCGCGGGAAGAGTAACTATGGCTACACCTTC. This sequence encodes CASSSPRWGRGKSNYGYTF.

Many counts were recorded for this clonotype. The genes are TRBV28 and TRBJ1-4; 7 bases agree with TRBD1. Germline trimming cut 8 bases from V and 7 bases from J; bases unmatched to any gene: 4. In germline, CDR1 is MDHEN, CDR2 SYDVKM. The CDR3 spans 12 residues. CDR3: CASGGGPEKLFF. Written as DNA, the CDR3 is TGTGCCAGCGGAGGGGGCCCTGAAAAACTGTTTTTT.

This clonotype was observed many times. The chain carries TRBV30 and TRBJ2-7; no firm D call. This CDR3 spans 11 amino acids. Germline CDR1 reads GTSNPN; CDR2 reads SVGIG (reference sequence). V shed 5 bases and J shed 2 bases, with 7 bases lying between them. The CDR3 coding sequence is TGTGCCTGGTACACAGCCTACGAGCAGTACTTC. This gives the protein CAWYTAYEQYF. The full variable domain, with the rest looked up from reference TRBV30 and TRBJ2-7, is SQTIHQWPATLVQPVGSPLSLECTVEGTSNPNLYWYRQAAGRGLQLLFYSVGIGQISSEVPQNLSASRPQDRQFILSSKKLLLSDSGFYLCAWYTAYEQYFGPGTRLTVT.

This clonotype came up many times. The gene calls are TRBV30 and TRBJ1-5; D uncertain. V was pared by 2 bases and J by 8 bases, with 13 bases between. Germline V gives CDR1 GTSNPN, CDR2 SVGIG (reference sequence). This CDR3 contains 13 residues. The CDR3 DNA reads as TGTGCCTGGAGTCAATCATTTGAGGAGCCCCAGCATTTT. Translation: CAWSQSFEEPQHF.

V and J are TRBV7-2 and TRBJ2-7, with 12 nucleotides matching TRBD2. The CDR3 totals 14 residues. J lost 4 bases, V lost 5 bases, and 3 bases had no gene match. Germline V gives CDR1 SGHTA, CDR2 FQGNSA. CDR3 sequence: CASSRTSGIYEQYF. Here the CDR3 DNA reads TGTGCCAGCAGCCGGACTAGCGGGATTTACGAGCAGTACTTC.

This clonotype was picked up a small number of times. This chain joins TRBV6-6 and TRBJ1-1, with a weak D call TRBD1 (6 bases). The CDR3 contains 14 residues. Per the germline V gene, CDR1 is MNHNY and CDR2 is SVGAGI (reference sequence). V lost 8 bases, J lost 7 bases, and 20 bases lay in between. The CDR3 DNA follows: TGTGCCAGCCAATACGCCACAGGGCGTAGTGAAGCTTTCTTT. This translates into CASQYATGRSEAFF.

On this clonotype: Given the absence of the conserved phenylalanine or tryptophan at the CDR3 end, a read error is likely. The genes are TRBV2 and TRBJ2-3; TRBD2 matches at 9 bases. V trimming: 6 bases; J trimming: 1 base; junction bases outside the gene matches: 5. CDR1 and CDR2 from the germline V gene are SNHLY and FYNNEI. The length of the CDR3 is 15 residues. The CDR3 coding sequence is TGTGCCAGCAGAGTTCAGCGGGGGGGCACAGATACGCAGTATTCT. Its protein product is CASRVQRGGTDTQYS.

There are many counts of this clonotype. The V call is TRBV25-1, the J call TRBJ1-4; a weak D match, TRBD1 (5 bases). CDR1 and CDR2 (germline): MGHDK, SYGVNS. V dropped 2 bases and J dropped 8 bases, with 9 bases sitting between them. The length of the CDR3 is 13 residues. This CDR3 reads CASSEPGREKLFF. The CDR3 DNA reads as TGTGCCAGCAGTGAACCAGGGAGAGAAAAACTGTTTTTT.

V and J are TRBV7-9 and TRBJ2-2; 8 bases line up with TRBD1. This CDR3 has 17 amino acids. The germline V gene has CDR1 SEHNR and CDR2 FQNEAQ (reference sequence). J lost 4 bases, V lost 3 bases, and 10 bases had no gene match. DNA for the CDR3: TGTGCCAGCAGCTTGGCCAGGGGGCGTGGGGGCACCGGGGAGCTGTTTTTT. Translating gives CASSLARGRGGTGELFF.

The chain recombines TRBV28 with TRBJ1-4; D unresolved. Germline V gene lookup returns CDR1 MDHEN and CDR2 SYDVKM. There are 13 residues in the CDR3. V was cut by 3 bases and J by 5 bases, with 7 bases left in between. Here the CDR3 DNA reads TGTGCCAGCAGTTTGCCCCTAAATGAAAAACTGTTTTTT. Protein sequence: CASSLPLNEKLFF.

In this sample, this clonotype turned up many times. The chain recombines TRBV20-1 with TRBJ2-7, with TRBD2 matching 7 bases. The germline gives CDR1 DFQATT, CDR2 SNEGSKA (reference sequence). The CDR3 contains 17 residues. V trimming: 2 bases; J trimming: 0 bases; junction bases outside the gene matches: 13. The DNA of the CDR3 is TGCAGTGCTAGACAACCGCCCGGGACTACGACCTCCTACGAGCAGTACTTC. Translating gives CSARQPPGTTTSYEQYF.